The clone carrying this T cell receptor beta chain was found a few times. Its target is unknown. Other nucleotide sequences from this sample produce the same CDR3. The data are from a study of T cell responses to AZD1222 COVID-19 vaccine. The study, taken as a whole, reports: Unmutated variant regions are reportedly the target of nearly half of TCRs that are spike-specific. Increased Spike-specific TCR breadth and depth were observed after two AZD1222 doses. Repertoires were sampled only after the peak T cell response. Possibly, clonal diversity was underestimated; donors were largely white British and included more females.

V lost 0 bases and J lost 4, with 6 bases in between. There are 13 residues in the CDR3. Produced via immunoSEQ multiplex PCR; TCRdb's table is partial and in-frame only. Here the sample spans about 54,000 clones, about 90% being singletons. The sequence was obtained from an adult who received the AZD1222 COVID-19 vaccine. This chain uses TRBV12-3 or TRBV12-4 with TRBJ1-1; no firm D call. This specimen was peripheral blood, taken 28 days after the second AZD1222 dose. CDR3 sequence reads: CASSLAFGTEAFF. The CDR3 DNA follows: TGTGCCAGCAGTTTAGCGTTTGGCACTGAAGCTTTCTTT.